These T cell receptor beta chains were read from a single sample in a study of blood T cell repertoires in COVID-19. Data came from immunoSEQ multiplex PCR; TCRdb stores just in-frame clones and leaves some out. Among 65,000 to 75,000 clones listed, approximately 78% were seen once. The sample taken for sequencing was peripheral blood. Receptor source: a woman older than 75 with acute or convalescent COVID-19. CDR3s include the opening cysteine and the closing phenylalanine or tryptophan. Fields, in order: V gene, J gene, D gene, clone size, CDR3 protein, CDR3 DNA. A D gene is named only where the DNA matches it firmly. Not every row has a clone size; where given, it reads once, few, many or a size class.

>TRBV12-3/TRBV12-4|TRBJ1-2|.|.
CASTPTAGYGYTF
TGTGCCAGCACCCCAACCGCAGGCTATGGCTACACCTTC
>TRBV5-1|TRBJ2-7|TRBD1|once
CASRTDRGYEQYF
TGCGCCAGCAGGACGGACAGGGGCTACGAGCAGTACTTC
>TRBV30|TRBJ1-1|.|.
CAGEGRSTGTEAFF
TGTGCCGGAGAAGGACGGAGCACGGGGACTGAAGCTTTCTTT
>TRBV3-1/TRBV3-2|TRBJ2-7|.|.
CASSLRTAGVQYF
TGTGCCAGCAGTCTCAGGACAGCCGGGGTGCAGTACTTC
>TRBV19|TRBJ1-5|TRBD1|.
CASAQGARGNQPQHF
TGTGCCAGTGCTCAGGGGGCTCGAGGCAATCAGCCCCAGCATTTT
>TRBV11-2|TRBJ1-1|.|.
CASSLDRDTEAFF
TGTGCCAGCAGCTTAGATCGCGACACTGAAGCTTTCTTT
>TRBV6-1|TRBJ1-2|TRBD1|.
CASSEAQDRGGYTF
TGTGCCAGCAGTGAAGCGCAGGACAGGGGTGGCTACACCTTC
>TRBV10-2|TRBJ2-2|TRBD1|.
CASKDRANTGELFF
TGCGCCAGCAAAGACAGGGCCAACACCGGGGAGCTGTTTTTT
>TRBV5-4|TRBJ1-2|TRBD1|.
CASSQTGGNYGYTF
TGTGCCAGCAGCCAAACAGGGGGCAACTATGGCTACACCTTC
>TRBV6-1|TRBJ2-5|TRBD2|.
CASSDLQRGGRETQYF
TGTGCCAGCAGTGATTTACAGCGGGGGGGCCGAGAGACCCAGTACTTC
>TRBV3-1/TRBV3-2|TRBJ1-1|.|.
CASSQQGDTEAFF
TGTGCCAGCAGCCAACAAGGGGACACTGAAGCTTTCTTT
>TRBV9|TRBJ1-3|TRBD1|few
CASSAGSTGALSGNTIYF
TGTGCCAGCAGCGCTGGAAGTACAGGGGCACTCTCTGGAAACACCATATATTTT
>TRBV11-2|TRBJ2-3|.|.
CASSLPSRDTQYF
TGTGCCAGCAGCCTCCCGTCCAGGGATACGCAGTATTTT
>TRBV7-2|TRBJ2-3|TRBD2|.
CASSFGAGGGTDTQYF
TGTGCCAGCAGCTTCGGCGCGGGGGGAGGGACAGATACGCAGTATTTT
>TRBV6-1|TRBJ1-4|TRBD1|.
CASSEWFPGTGRATNEKLFF
TGTGCCAGCAGTGAATGGTTCCCCGGGACAGGCCGTGCAACTAATGAAAAACTGTTTTTT
>TRBV5-6|TRBJ2-7|TRBD1|.
CASGGQVKSSYEQYF
TGTGCCAGCGGAGGACAGGTCAAAAGCTCCTACGAGCAGTACTTC
>TRBV6-5|TRBJ1-2|TRBD1|.
CASRAGTGVNYGYTF
TGTGCCAGCAGGGCCGGGACAGGGGTTAACTATGGCTACACCTTC
>TRBV10-1|TRBJ1-1|.|.
CASSDSISLGPEAFF
TGCGCCAGCAGTGACTCTATTTCCCTGGGCCCTGAAGCTTTCTTT
>TRBV5-6|TRBJ1-4|TRBD1|.
CASSFPTGGFEKLFF
TGTGCCAGCAGCTTCCCAACAGGGGGGTTTGAAAAACTGTTTTTT
>TRBV5-4|TRBJ2-3|TRBD1|.
CASSPGQGARDTQYF
TGTGCCAGCAGCCCGGGACAGGGGGCAAGAGATACGCAGTATTTT
>TRBV5-6|TRBJ2-1|.|.
CASSLVVGNEQFF
TGTGCCAGCAGCTTGGTCGTCGGCAATGAGCAGTTCTTC
>TRBV2|TRBJ2-3|.|.
CASSVNRLLPTDTQYF
TGTGCCAGCAGTGTGAATAGACTATTACCGACAGATACGCAGTATTTT
>TRBV11-2|TRBJ2-7|.|.
CASSERGGNRYEQYF
TGTGCCAGCAGCGAAAGGGGGGGTAACCGTTACGAGCAGTACTTC
>TRBV14|TRBJ2-1|TRBD2|.
CASSQGSGGAREQFF
TGTGCCAGCAGCCAAGGTAGCGGGGGGGCACGGGAGCAGTTCTTC
>TRBV5-4|TRBJ1-5|TRBD1|.
CASSPGTGSVQPQHF
TGTGCCAGCAGCCCCGGGACAGGTTCGGTTCAGCCCCAGCATTTT
>TRBV4-1|TRBJ2-7|TRBD1|.
CASRKDRTAYEQYF
TGCGCCAGCAGAAAGGACAGGACCGCCTACGAGCAGTACTTC
>TRBV11-2|TRBJ2-5|.|few
CASSPGMKTQYF
TGTGCCAGCAGCCCGGGAATGAAGACCCAGTACTTC
>TRBV5-4|TRBJ1-2|.|.
CASSLEQGPRNYGYTF
TGTGCCAGCAGCTTGGAGCAGGGGCCGAGAAACTATGGCTACACCTTC
>TRBV7-2|TRBJ1-4|.|.
CASSLSSFTGRVNEKLFF
TGTGCCAGCAGCTTATCTTCCTTCACAGGGAGGGTTAATGAAAAACTGTTTTTT
>TRBV6-4|TRBJ2-3|TRBD2|.
CASSVTLAGAADTQYF
TGTGCCAGCAGTGTGACACTAGCGGGGGCTGCAGATACGCAGTATTTT
>TRBV5-1|TRBJ2-7|TRBD1|.
CASSLALDRGSGYEQYF
TGCGCCAGCAGCTTGGCTCTAGACAGGGGGTCCGGTTACGAGCAGTACTTC
>TRBV6-2/TRBV6-3|TRBJ2-5|.|.
CASSYSGFAGIQETQYF
TGTGCCAGCAGTTACTCGGGGTTTGCGGGGATCCAAGAGACCCAGTACTTC
>TRBV5-1|TRBJ2-5|TRBD2|.
CASSLGLAGVETQYF
TGCGCCAGCAGCTTAGGACTAGCGGGGGTGGAGACCCAGTACTTC
>TRBV6-4|TRBJ2-7|TRBD1|.
CASSDSPGTGAAYEQYF
TGTGCCAGCAGTGACTCTCCGGGGACAGGGGCCGCCTACGAGCAGTACTTC
>TRBV6-5|TRBJ2-7|.|.
CASRRLRGIHEQYF
TGTGCCAGCAGGCGCCTCAGGGGAATACACGAGCAGTACTTC
>TRBV7-2|TRBJ2-5|TRBD1|once
CASSLEGTGLKTQYF
TGTGCCAGCAGCTTAGAAGGGACAGGCCTAAAGACCCAGTACTTC
>TRBV4-2|TRBJ2-3|TRBD2|.
CASSKGAGGPDTQYF
TGTGCCAGCAGCAAAGGGGCGGGGGGGCCAGATACGCAGTATTTT
>TRBV5-4|TRBJ1-1|.|.
CASSRSNTEAFF
TGTGCCAGCAGCCGGTCCAACACTGAAGCTTTCTTT
>TRBV18|TRBJ2-2|.|once
CASSPRTGRDTGELFF
TGTGCCAGCTCACCACGGACAGGGAGGGACACCGGGGAGCTGTTTTTT
>TRBV19|TRBJ1-4|.|.
CASSIPGRYRAMGGMFF
TGTGCCAGTAGTATACCAGGACGATACAGGGCCATGGGGGGGATGTTTTTT
>TRBV19|TRBJ2-2|.|.
CASTTSPGVTGELFF
TGTGCCAGTACCACAAGCCCCGGGGTTACCGGGGAGCTGTTTTTT
>TRBV20-1|TRBJ2-7|.|.
CSARTPYEQYF
TGCAGTGCTAGGACACCCTACGAGCAGTACTTC